This T cell receptor (beta chain) was sequenced in a study of blood T cells in healthy people across ages. Study findings and constraints: As naive T cell percentage varied, TCR beta diversity correlated strongly with it.

CDR3 length equals 13 residues. Germline assignment: CDR1 SGHTA and CDR2 FQGNSA. Trimming removed 5 bases from V and 8 bases from J, with 13 bases in between. Many counts were recorded for this clonotype. Its antigen is currently unknown. It was with a sample-barcoded 5' primer and a J-beta primer mix that a second PCR of roughly 7 to 11 cycles was run. MiXCR was run by TCRdb on the 5' RACE reads, yielding one entry per CDR3 protein. Here the sample spans around 2 million distinct CDR3 sequences, around 42% being singletons. The source is a human donor in good health. The source material was blood. This sequence joins TRBV7-2 and TRBJ2-1; the D gene is possibly TRBD2 (7 bases). This CDR3 reads CASSVPGGHEQFF. For the CDR3, the DNA is TGTGCCAGCAGCGTTCCGGGGGGCCATGAGCAGTTCTTC.